The following is a TCR beta chain sequence with its context. These data belong to a study of blood T cell repertoires in COVID-19. Across the whole study: Italy, Spain and the United States were the sources of the convalescent and acute COVID-19 samples. In each case, the material was cDNA or gDNA derived from T cells, B-cell-depleted T cells, or PBMCs.

V lost 6 bases and J 2 bases, leaving 19 bases between the germline ends. The CDR3 length is 16 residues. The germline V gene has CDR1 SNHLY and CDR2 FYNNEI. In the original analysis: Quantification of nucleated cells was approximated via reference gene primer amplification. Some clones are missing from TCRdb's copy, which holds only in-frame ones; the method was immunoSEQ multiplex PCR. The DNA gave D and trimming, while V, J and clone size come from that table. The sample contains 120,000 to 150,000 clones, around 84% of which appear only once. The clonotype comes from a human donor with acute or convalescent COVID-19. The donor label of this sample is uncertain. Sequenced input: peripheral blood. V is TRBV2 and J is TRBJ1-2; weak D call: TRBD1 (5 bases). CDR3 sequence: CASSVLGRGGNYGYTF. The CDR3 DNA follows: TGTGCCAGCAGCGTCCTTGGGAGGGGCGGAAACTATGGCTACACCTTC.